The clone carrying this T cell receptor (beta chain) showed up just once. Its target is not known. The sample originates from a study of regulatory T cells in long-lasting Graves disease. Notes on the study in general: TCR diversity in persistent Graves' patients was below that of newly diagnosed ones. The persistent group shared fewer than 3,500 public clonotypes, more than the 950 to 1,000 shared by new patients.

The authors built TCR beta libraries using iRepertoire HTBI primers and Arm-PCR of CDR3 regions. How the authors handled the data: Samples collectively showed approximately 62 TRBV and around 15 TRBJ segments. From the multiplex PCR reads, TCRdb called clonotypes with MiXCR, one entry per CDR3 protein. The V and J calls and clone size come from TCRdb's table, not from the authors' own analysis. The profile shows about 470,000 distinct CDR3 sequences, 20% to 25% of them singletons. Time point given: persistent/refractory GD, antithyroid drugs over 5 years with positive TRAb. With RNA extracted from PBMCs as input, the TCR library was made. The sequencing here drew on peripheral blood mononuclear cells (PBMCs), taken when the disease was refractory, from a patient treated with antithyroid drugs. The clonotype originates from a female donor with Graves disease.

The CDR3 spells CASRPTGGTNYGYTF. The CDR3 nucleotides read TGTGCCAGCAGACCTACAGGGGGGACTAACTATGGCTACACCTTC. The V call is TRBV28, the J call TRBJ1-2, with 8 bases identical to TRBD1. Germline assignment: CDR1 MDHEN and CDR2 SYDVKM. Losses at the gene ends were 6 bases for V and 0 bases for J; bases not matched to a gene: 6. The CDR3 has 15 residues.